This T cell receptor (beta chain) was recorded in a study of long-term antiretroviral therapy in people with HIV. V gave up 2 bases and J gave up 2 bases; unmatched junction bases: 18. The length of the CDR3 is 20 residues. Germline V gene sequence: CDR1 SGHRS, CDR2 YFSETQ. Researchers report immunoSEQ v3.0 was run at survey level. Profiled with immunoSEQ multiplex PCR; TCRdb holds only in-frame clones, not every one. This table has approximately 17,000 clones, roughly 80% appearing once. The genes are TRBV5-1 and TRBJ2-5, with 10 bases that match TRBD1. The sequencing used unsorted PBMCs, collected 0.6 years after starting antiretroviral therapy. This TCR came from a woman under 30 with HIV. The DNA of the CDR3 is TGCGCCAGCAGCTTCGATGTGGGGGACAGGGGAGTCTGGACTCAAGAGACCCAGTACTTC. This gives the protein CASSFDVGDRGVWTQETQYF.